Listed here are 5 T cell receptor beta chains from one sample, sequenced in a study of blood T cell repertoires in COVID-19. Data came from immunoSEQ multiplex PCR; TCRdb stores just in-frame clones and leaves some out. The sample contains under 200,000 clones, 80% to 90% of which appear only once. Sequencing input: peripheral blood. The receptors derive from a woman in her sixties who had recovered from COVID-19.

V usage is TRBV19 and J usage is TRBJ2-1, with a weak D call TRBD2 (5 bases). Germline CDR1 LNHDA, CDR2 SQIVND (reference sequence). V shed 3 bases and J shed 8 bases, with 14 bases lying between them. CDR3 size: 14 residues. The CDR3 sequence is CASSIQVGRDEQFF. CDR3 nucleotide sequence: TGTGCCAGTAGTATTCAGGTGGGGAGAGATGAGCAGTTCTTC.

The rearrangement links TRBV6-2 or TRBV6-3 to TRBJ2-5; a weak D match, TRBD2 (6 bases). This CDR3 contains 12 residues. V lost 2 bases and J 5 bases, leaving 6 bases between the germline ends. CDR1 and CDR2 (germline): MNHEY, SVGEGT. The CDR3 spells CASSYGRETQYF. Written as DNA, the CDR3 is TGTGCCAGCAGTTACGGGAGGGAGACCCAGTACTTC.

Only one count was recorded for this clone. This chain links TRBV4-1 with TRBJ2-2; maybe TRBD2 (6 bases). This CDR3 has 14 amino acids. V was clipped by 3 bases and J by 6 bases, with 11 bases between them. The germline V gene encodes CDR1 MGHRA and CDR2 YSYEKL. In DNA form, the CDR3 reads TGCGCCAGCAGCCAGATCTGGGGGGCCGGGGAGCTGTTTTTT. Protein sequence: CASSQIWGAGELFF.

This clone showed up just a few times. This chain uses TRBV9 with TRBJ1-6, with D perhaps matching TRBD1 (5 bases). V lost 4 bases and J lost 11, with 13 bases in between. The CDR3 is 13 amino acids. Looked up from germline, CDR1 is SGDLS and CDR2 is YYNGEE. CDR3 in amino acids: CASSSLGEAPLHF. CDR3 coding DNA: TGTGCCAGCAGCTCTTTAGGGGAGGCACCCCTCCACTTT.

The V gene is TRBV28, the J gene TRBJ1-2; D not certain. This CDR3 has 13 amino acids. Germline V gene lookup returns CDR1 MDHEN and CDR2 SYDVKM. V shed 7 bases and J shed 4 bases, with 13 bases lying between them. CDR3 loop: CASIPGRGYGYTF. The CDR3 bases are TGTGCCAGCATCCCTGGACGGGGCTATGGCTACACCTTC.